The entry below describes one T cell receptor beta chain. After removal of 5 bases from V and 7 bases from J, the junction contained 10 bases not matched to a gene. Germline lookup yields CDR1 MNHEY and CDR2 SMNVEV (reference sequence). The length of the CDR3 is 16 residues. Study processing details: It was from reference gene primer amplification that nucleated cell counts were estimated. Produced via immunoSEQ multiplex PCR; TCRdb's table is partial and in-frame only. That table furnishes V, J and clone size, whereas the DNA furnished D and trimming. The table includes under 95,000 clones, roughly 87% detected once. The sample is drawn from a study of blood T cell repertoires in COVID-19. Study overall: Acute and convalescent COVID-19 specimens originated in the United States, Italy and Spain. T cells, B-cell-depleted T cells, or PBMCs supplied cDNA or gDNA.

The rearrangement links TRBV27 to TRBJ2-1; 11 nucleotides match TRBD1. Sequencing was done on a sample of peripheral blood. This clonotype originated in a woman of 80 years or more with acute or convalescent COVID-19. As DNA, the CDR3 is TGTGCCAGCAGTCCCTTATCCGGACAGGGGGCAAATGAGCAGTTCTTC. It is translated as CASSPLSGQGANEQFF.